This TCR beta chain was recovered during a study of cytomegalovirus exposure and HLA in healthy donors. General study findings and limits: With later analysis, a missense DCLRE1C variant became linked to TCR beta V- and J-gene trimming. High specificity and sensitivity for cytomegalovirus status were reported for the classifier. Donor immune exposure was known only as CMV serostatus.

The PCR used 60 Vbeta and 13 Jbeta primers. The assay was immunoSEQ multiplex PCR, and TCRdb's table has in-frame clones only and misses some. Of about 190,000 clones listed, around 86% are singletons. V shed 9 bases and J 4 bases; nucleotides not matched to a gene: 7. The length of the CDR3 is 13 residues. Germline assignment: CDR1 SNHLY and CDR2 FYNNEI. Concerning this clone: Its antigen is currently unknown.

The sequencing sample was made of PBMCs. This TCR was sampled from a middle-aged man in good health and CMV-seropositive. This rearrangement joins TRBV2 to TRBJ2-7; 9 nucleotides line up with TRBD2. The CDR3 reads CARRGGGAYEQYF. DNA for the CDR3: TGTGCCAGACGGGGCGGGGGGGCTTACGAGCAGTACTTC.